The entry that follows covers one T cell receptor beta chain sequence. Antigen specificity is unknown. The data are from a study of cytomegalovirus exposure and HLA in healthy donors. General study points: It is likely that the observed cluster of highly shared sequence variants was a sequencing artifact. A later analysis showed HLA-associated TCR beta chains outstripping equally common others in clonal expansion.

PCR employed 60 Vbeta and 13 Jbeta primers. Data came from immunoSEQ multiplex PCR; TCRdb stores just in-frame clones and leaves some out. In the table there are about 89,000 clones, about 80% of which are singletons. The source material was PBMCs. The sequence derives from a male donor in good health and CMV-seronegative.

The chain's CDR3 is CASSLTGGSPLHF. As DNA, the CDR3 is TGCGCCAGCAGCCTGACGGGGGGGTCACCCCTCCACTTT. V is TRBV5-1 and J is TRBJ1-6, with D possibly TRBD1 on 5 matching bases. The V end was cut by 4 bases, the J end by 10 bases, with 12 bases between. Germline V CDR1 and CDR2: SGHRS, YFSETQ. The CDR3 is made up of 13 amino acids.